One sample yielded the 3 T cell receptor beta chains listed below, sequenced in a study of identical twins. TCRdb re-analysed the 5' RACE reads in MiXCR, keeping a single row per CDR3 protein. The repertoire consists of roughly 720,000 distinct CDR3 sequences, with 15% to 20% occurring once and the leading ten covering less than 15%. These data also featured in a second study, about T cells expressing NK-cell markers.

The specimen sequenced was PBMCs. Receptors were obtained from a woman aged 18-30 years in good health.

CDR3 DNA: TGTGCCACCAGCAGCCCGTGGACTAGCGGGGGAACCGGGGAGCTGTTTTTT. Its translation is CATSSPWTSGGTGELFF. The chain employs TRBV15 and TRBJ2-2; 13 bases fit TRBD2. The CDR3 has 17 residues. V gave up 3 bases and J gave up 5 bases; unmatched junction bases: 6. CDR1 and CDR2 from the germline V gene are LNHNV and YYDKDF (reference sequence).

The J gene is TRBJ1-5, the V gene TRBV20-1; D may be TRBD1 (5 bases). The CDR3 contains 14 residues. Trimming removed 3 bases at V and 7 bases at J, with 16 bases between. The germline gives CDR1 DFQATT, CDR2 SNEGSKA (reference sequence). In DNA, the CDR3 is TGCAGTGCTAGCCGGGACCTCATGGGCCAGCCCCAGCATTTT. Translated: CSASRDLMGQPQHF.

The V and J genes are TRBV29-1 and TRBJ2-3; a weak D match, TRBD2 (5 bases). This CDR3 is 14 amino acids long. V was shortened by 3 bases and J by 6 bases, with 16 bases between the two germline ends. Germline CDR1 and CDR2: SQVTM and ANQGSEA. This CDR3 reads CSVEKGALPDTQYF. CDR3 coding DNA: TGCAGCGTTGAGAAGGGAGCGCTCCCCGATACGCAGTATTTT.